Listed here are 7 T cell receptor beta chains from one sample, sequenced in a study of Ad26.COV2.S vaccination and SARS-CoV-2 variants. Some clones are missing from TCRdb's copy, which holds only in-frame ones; the method was immunoSEQ multiplex PCR. Counted here are about 440,000 clones, roughly 91% occurring once; the ten biggest clones make up about 4.5%. Treatment here: around 19 received Ad26.COV2.S at low or high dose, single or two shots; several received placebo; per-sample allocation not given. Specimens were obtained on day 63 following the first vaccine or placebo injection. Sequenced here: peripheral blood, sampled in a trial of Ad26.COV2.S vaccine versus placebo. These receptors were taken from a person between 18 and 65 years old who received the Ad26.COV2.S COVID-19 vaccine or a placebo.

This chain uses TRBV5-1 with TRBJ2-1, with 14 bases matching TRBD2. CDR3 length: 19 amino acids. Trimming cost V 3 bases and J 0 bases; bases outside gene matches: 8. Germline CDR1 and CDR2: SGHRS and YFSETQ. DNA of the CDR3: TGCGCCAGCAGCTCCGGACTAGCGGGAGGCCCCAGCTCCTACAATGAGCAGTTCTTC. This sequence encodes CASSSGLAGGPSSYNEQFF. Complete variable domain (other parts from reference TRBV5-1 and TRBJ2-1): KAGVTQTPRYLIKTRGQQVTLSCSPISGHRSVSWYQQTPGQGLQFLFEYFSETQRNKGNFPGRFSGRQFSNSRSEMNVSTLELGDSALYLCASSSGLAGGPSSYNEQFFGPGTRLTVL.

This clone has only one observation. The rearrangement joins TRBV5-6 to TRBJ2-3; D not certain. The V end was cut by 0 bases, the J end by 3 bases, with 11 bases between. The germline CDR1 and CDR2 sequences are SGHDT and YYEEEE. This CDR3 contains 15 residues. The CDR3 sequence is CASSLAARTTDTQYF. The CDR3 DNA sequence: TGTGCCAGCAGCTTGGCGGCTAGAACGACAGATACGCAGTATTTT.

This clone was recorded a few times. This chain uses TRBV4-2 with TRBJ1-1; maybe TRBD1 (6 bases). Looked up from germline, CDR1 is LGHNA and CDR2 is YNFKEQ. With 2 bases removed from V and 3 bases from J, the gap between germline ends came to 16 bases. This CDR3 has 16 residues. This chain's CDR3 is CASSQSGADKDTEAFF. The CDR3 nucleotides read TGTGCCAGCAGCCAATCAGGGGCCGATAAGGACACTGAAGCTTTCTTT.

The genes are TRBV6-2 or TRBV6-3 and TRBJ2-7, with TRBD2 as a possible D gene (5 bases). CDR1 and CDR2 from the germline V gene are MNHEY and SVGEGT. The CDR3 extends over 16 amino acids. The germline V and J ends were trimmed by 5 bases and 6 bases, with 23 bases remaining between them. The DNA for the CDR3 is TGTGCCAGCAGTCAAGATAGGACTGGTACTCTACGCGAGCAGTACTTC. Protein: CASSQDRTGTLREQYF.

The rearrangement joins TRBV23-1 to TRBJ2-1; 8 bases map to TRBD1. TRBV23-1 is identified as an open reading frame with a role that is uncertain. The CDR3 totals 15 residues. The ends lost 1 base at V and 9 bases at J; junction bases unmatched: 8. The CDR3 DNA reads as TGCGCCAGCAGTCAATGGTCCAGGGGGCTGAGTGAGCAGTTCTTC. This encodes CASSQWSRGLSEQFF.

The chain employs TRBV9 and TRBJ2-7, with D perhaps matching TRBD1 (6 bases). Trimming cost V 3 bases and J 1 base, with 11 bases left between them. Germline-derived CDR1 and CDR2 are SGDLS and YYNGEE. This CDR3 is built from 14 residues. CDR3 in amino acids: CASSATGISYEQYF. In DNA, the CDR3 is TGTGCCAGCAGCGCAACAGGGATTTCCTACGAGCAGTACTTC.

The chain combines TRBV5-1 with TRBJ2-3; tentative D call: TRBD1 (5 bases). There are 16 residues in the CDR3. Germline values: CDR1 SGHRS, CDR2 YFSETQ. The V gene lost 3 bases and the J gene lost 2 bases, with 16 bases spanning the gap. CDR3 coding DNA: TGCGCCAGCAGCTCCCAGGGCCGTACCGCCACAGATACGCAGTATTTT. The encoded protein is CASSSQGRTATDTQYF.